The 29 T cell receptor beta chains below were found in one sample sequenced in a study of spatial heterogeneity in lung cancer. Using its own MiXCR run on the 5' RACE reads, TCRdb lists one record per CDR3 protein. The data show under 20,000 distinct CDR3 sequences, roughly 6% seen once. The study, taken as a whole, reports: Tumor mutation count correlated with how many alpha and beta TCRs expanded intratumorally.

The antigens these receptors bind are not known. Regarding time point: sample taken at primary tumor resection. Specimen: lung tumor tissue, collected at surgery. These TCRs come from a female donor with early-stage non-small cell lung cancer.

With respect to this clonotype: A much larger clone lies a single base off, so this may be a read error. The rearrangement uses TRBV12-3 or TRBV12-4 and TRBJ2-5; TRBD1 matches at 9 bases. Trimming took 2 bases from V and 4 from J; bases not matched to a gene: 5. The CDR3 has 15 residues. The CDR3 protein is CASSLWDRVRETQYF. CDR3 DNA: TGTGCCAGCAGTTTATGGGACAGGGTCCGAGAGACCCAGTACTTC.

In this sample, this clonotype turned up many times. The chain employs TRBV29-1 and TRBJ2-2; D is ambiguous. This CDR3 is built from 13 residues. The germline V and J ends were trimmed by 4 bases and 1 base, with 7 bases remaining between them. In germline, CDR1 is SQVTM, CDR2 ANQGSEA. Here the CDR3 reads CSVGPQNTGELFF. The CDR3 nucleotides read TGCAGCGTTGGACCTCAGAACACCGGGGAGCTGTTTTTT.

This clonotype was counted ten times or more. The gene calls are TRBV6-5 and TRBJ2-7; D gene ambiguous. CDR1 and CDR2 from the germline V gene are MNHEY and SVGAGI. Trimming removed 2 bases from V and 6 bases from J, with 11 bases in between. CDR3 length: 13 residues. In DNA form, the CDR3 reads TGTGCCAGCAGTTACGCCCCTTGGGCCGAGCAGTACTTC. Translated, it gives CASSYAPWAEQYF.

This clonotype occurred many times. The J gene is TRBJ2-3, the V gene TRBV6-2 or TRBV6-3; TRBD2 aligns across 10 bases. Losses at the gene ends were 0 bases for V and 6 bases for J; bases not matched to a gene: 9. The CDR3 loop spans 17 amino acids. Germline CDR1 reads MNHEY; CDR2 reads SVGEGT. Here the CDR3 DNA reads TGTGCCAGCAGTTACTCGATTGAGCGGGAGGGCCGGGATACGCAGTATTTT. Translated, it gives CASSYSIEREGRDTQYF.

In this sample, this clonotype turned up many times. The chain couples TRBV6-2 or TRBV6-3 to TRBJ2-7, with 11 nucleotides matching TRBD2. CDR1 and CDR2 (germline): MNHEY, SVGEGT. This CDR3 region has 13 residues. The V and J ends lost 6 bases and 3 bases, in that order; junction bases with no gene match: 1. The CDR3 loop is CASRLAGDYEQYF. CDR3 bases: TGTGCCAGCAGACTAGCGGGGGACTACGAGCAGTACTTC.

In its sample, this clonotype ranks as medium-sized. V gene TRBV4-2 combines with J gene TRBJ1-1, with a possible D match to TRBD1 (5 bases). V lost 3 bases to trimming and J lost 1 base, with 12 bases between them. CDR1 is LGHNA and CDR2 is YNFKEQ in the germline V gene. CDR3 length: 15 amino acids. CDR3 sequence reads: CASSHRPDRNTEAFF. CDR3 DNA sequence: TGTGCCAGCAGCCACAGACCCGACAGGAACACTGAAGCTTTCTTT.

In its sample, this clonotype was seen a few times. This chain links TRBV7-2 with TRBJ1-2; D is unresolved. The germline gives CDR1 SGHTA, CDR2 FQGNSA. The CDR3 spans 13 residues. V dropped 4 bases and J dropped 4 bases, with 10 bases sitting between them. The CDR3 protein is CASSSFRGYGYTF. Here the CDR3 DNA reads TGTGCCAGCAGCTCCTTCCGGGGCTATGGCTACACCTTC.

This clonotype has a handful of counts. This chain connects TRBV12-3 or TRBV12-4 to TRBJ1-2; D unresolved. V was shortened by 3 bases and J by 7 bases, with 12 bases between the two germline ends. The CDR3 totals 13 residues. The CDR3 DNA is TGTGCCAGCAGTTTGATGGCAACTCGTGGCTACACCTTC. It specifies CASSLMATRGYTF.

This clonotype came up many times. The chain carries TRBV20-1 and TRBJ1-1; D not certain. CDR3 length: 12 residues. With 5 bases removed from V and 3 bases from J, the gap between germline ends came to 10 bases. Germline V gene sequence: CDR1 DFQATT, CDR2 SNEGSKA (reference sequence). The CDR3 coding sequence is TGCAGTGCTGCACGGTTGGACACTGAAGCTTTCTTT. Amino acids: CSAARLDTEAFF.

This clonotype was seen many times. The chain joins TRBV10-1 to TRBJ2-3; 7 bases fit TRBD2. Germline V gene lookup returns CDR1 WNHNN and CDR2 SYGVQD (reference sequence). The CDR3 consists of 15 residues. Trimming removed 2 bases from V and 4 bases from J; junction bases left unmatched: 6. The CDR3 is CASSEQVGGSDTQYF. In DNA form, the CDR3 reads TGCGCCAGCAGTGAGCAGGTGGGGGGGTCAGATACGCAGTATTTT.

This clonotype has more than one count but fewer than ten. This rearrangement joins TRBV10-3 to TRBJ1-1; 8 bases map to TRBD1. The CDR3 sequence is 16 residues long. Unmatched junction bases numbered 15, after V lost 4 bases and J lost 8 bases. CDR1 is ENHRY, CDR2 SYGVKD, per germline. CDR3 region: CAISGAVQGAISEAFF. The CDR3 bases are TGTGCCATCAGTGGAGCCGTTCAGGGGGCGATTTCCGAAGCTTTCTTT.

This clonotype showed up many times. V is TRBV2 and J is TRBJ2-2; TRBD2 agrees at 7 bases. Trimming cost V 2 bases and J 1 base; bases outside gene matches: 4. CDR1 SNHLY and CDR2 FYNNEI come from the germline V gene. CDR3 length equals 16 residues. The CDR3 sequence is CASSELGLENTGELFF. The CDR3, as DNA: TGTGCCAGCAGTGAACTAGGACTAGAGAACACCGGGGAGCTGTTTTTT. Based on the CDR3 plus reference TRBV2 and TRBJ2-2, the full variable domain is EPEVTQTPSHQVTQMGQEVILRCVPISNHLYFYWYRQILGQKVEFLVSFYNNEISEKSEIFDDQFSVERPDGSNFTLKIRSTKLEDSAMYFCASSELGLENTGELFFGEGSRLTVL.

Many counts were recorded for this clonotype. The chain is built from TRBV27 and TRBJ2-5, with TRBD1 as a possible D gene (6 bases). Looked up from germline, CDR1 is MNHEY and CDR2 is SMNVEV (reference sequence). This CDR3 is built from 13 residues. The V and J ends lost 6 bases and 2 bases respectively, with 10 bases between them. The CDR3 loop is CASRKQGQETQYF. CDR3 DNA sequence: TGTGCCAGCAGGAAACAGGGACAAGAGACCCAGTACTTC.

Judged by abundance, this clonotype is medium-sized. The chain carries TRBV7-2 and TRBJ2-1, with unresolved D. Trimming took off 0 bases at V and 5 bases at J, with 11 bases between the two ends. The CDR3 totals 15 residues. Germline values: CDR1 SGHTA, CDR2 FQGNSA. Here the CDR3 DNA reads TGTGCCAGCAGCTTAGCCCCCCTAACGGACAATGAGCAGTTCTTC. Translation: CASSLAPLTDNEQFF.

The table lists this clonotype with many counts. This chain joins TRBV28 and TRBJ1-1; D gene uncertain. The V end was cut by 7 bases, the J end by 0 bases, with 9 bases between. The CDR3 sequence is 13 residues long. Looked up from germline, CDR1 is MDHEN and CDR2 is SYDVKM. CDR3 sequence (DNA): TGTGCCAGCAAAGTCGAGATGAACACTGAAGCTTTCTTT. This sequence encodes CASKVEMNTEAFF. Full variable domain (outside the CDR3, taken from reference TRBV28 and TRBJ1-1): DVKVTQSSRYLVKRTGEKVFLECVQDMDHENMFWYRQDPGLGLRLIYFSYDVKMKEKGDIPEGYSVSREKKERFSLILESASTNQTSMYLCASKVEMNTEAFFGQGTRLTVV.

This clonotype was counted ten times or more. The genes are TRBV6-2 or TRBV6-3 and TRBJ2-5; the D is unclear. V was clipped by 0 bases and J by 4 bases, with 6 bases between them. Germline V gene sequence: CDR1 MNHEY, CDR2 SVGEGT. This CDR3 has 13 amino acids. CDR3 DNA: TGTGCCAGCAGTTACTCGGTTAGAGAGACCCAGTACTTC. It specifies CASSYSVRETQYF.

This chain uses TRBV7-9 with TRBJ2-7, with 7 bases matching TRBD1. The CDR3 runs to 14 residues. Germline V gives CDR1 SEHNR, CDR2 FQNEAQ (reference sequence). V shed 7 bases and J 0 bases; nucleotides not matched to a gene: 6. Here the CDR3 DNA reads TGTGCCAGCACCACCGGGACAGACTCCTACGAGCAGTACTTC. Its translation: CASTTGTDSYEQYF.

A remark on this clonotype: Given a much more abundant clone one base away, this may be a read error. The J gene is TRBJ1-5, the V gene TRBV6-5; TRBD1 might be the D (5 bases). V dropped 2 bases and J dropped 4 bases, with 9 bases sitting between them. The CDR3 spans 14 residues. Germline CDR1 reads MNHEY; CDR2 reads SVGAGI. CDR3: CASSYGGLNQPQHF. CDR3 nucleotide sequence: TGTGCCAGCAGTTACGGGGGTTTGAATCAGCCCCAGCATTTT.

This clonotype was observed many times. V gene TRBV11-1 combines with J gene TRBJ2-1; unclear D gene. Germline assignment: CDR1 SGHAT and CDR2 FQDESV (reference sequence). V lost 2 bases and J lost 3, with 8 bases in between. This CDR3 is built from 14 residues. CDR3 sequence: CASSLLTSYNEQFF. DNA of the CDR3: TGTGCCAGCAGCTTACTAACAAGCTACAATGAGCAGTTCTTC.

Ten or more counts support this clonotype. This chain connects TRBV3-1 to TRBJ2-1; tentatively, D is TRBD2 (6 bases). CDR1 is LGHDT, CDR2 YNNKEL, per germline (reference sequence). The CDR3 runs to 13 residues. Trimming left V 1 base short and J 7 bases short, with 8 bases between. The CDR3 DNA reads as TGTGCCAGCAGCCAAGGACTAGTAAATGAGCAGTTCTTC. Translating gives CASSQGLVNEQFF.

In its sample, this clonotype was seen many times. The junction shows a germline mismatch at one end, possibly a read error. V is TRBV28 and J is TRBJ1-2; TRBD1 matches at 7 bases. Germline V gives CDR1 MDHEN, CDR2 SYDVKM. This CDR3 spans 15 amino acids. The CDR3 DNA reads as TGTGCCAGCAGTACCATTGGAGGGGGCCCCCTGGGCCAAGCCTTC. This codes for CASSTIGGGPLGQAF.

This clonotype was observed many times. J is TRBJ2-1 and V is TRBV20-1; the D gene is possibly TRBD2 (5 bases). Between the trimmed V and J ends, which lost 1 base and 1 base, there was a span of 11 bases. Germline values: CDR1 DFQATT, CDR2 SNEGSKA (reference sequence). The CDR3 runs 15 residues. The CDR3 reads CSARAGSGSYNEQFF. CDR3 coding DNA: TGCAGTGCTAGAGCTGGGTCGGGGTCCTACAATGAGCAGTTCTTC.

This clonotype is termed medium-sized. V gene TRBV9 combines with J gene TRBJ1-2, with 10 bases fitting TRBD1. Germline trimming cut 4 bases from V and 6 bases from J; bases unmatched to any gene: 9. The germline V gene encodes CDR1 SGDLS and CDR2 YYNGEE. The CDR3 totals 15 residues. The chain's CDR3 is CASSPTGQGLHGYTF. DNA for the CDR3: TGTGCCAGCAGCCCTACGGGACAGGGGCTTCATGGCTACACCTTC.

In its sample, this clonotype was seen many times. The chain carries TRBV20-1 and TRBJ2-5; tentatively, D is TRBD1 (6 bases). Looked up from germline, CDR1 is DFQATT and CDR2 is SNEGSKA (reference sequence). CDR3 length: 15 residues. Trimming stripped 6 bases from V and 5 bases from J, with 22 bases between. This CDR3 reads CSAYTGLQGWETQYF. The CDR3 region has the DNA TGCAGTGCCTACACAGGATTACAGGGCTGGGAGACCCAGTACTTC.

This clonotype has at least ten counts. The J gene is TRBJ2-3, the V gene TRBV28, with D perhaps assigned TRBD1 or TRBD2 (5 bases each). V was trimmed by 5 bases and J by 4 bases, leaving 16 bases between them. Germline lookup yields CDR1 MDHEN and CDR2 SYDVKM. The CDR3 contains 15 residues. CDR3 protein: CASSQLGQGADTQYF. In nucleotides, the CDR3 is TGTGCCAGCAGTCAGTTGGGGCAGGGAGCAGATACGCAGTATTTT. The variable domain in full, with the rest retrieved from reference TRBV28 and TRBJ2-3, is DVKVTQSSRYLVKRTGEKVFLECVQDMDHENMFWYRQDPGLGLRLIYFSYDVKMKEKGDIPEGYSVSREKKERFSLILESASTNQTSMYLCASSQLGQGADTQYFGPGTRLTVL.

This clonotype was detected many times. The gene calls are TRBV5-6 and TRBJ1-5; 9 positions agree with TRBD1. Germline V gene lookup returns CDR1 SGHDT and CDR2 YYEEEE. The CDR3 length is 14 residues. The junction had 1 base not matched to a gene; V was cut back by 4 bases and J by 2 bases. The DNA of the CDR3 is TGTGCCAGCAGCCGACAGGGGGGCAATCAGCCCCAGCATTTT. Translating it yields CASSRQGGNQPQHF.

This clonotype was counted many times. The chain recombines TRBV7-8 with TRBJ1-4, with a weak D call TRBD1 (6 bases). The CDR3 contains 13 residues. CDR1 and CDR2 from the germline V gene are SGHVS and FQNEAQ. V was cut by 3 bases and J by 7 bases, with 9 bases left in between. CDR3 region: CASSFRGGEKLFF. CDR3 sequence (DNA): TGTGCCAGCAGCTTCCGAGGGGGTGAAAAACTGTTTTTT.

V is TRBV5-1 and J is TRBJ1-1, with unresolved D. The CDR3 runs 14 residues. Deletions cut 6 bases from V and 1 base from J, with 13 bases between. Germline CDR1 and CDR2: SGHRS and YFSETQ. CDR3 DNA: TGCGCCAGCACACGAGGGTCCGGGAACACTGAAGCTTTCTTT. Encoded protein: CASTRGSGNTEAFF.

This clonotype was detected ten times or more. CDR3: CASSLDAGANVLTF. The CDR3, as DNA: TGCGCCAGCAGCTTGGACGCTGGGGCCAACGTCCTGACTTTC. V and J are TRBV5-1 and TRBJ2-6; D gene ambiguous. The germline gives CDR1 SGHRS, CDR2 YFSETQ. Trimming left V 0 bases short and J 2 bases short, with 3 bases between. This CDR3 region has 14 residues.